Below are 3 T cell receptor beta chains sequenced from a single sample in a study of beta chain features in type 1 diabetes. The study's findings and limits: Moderately but significantly shorter TCRB CDR3s were found in Type 1 diabetes patients in all four CD4+ subsets.

Which antigens these TCRs recognize remains unknown. All of the isolated RNA was reverse transcribed, so expressed TCRB transcripts were sequenced. Using immunoSEQ multiplex PCR, the repertoire was profiled, and TCRdb retains in-frame clones only, with some absent. The sample contains a few hundred thousand clones, less than 15% of which appear only once. The sample taken for sequencing was naive CD4+ T cells from blood. The receptors originated from a woman between 18 and 29 years old with type 1 diabetes.

This clone came up a few times. Distinct nucleotide sequences in the sample also encode this CDR3. The V gene is TRBV20-1, the J gene TRBJ2-5; D may be TRBD2 (6 bases). Trimming took 6 bases from V and 4 from J, leaving 9 bases between them. The length of the CDR3 is 11 residues. Germline V gene data show CDR1 as DFQATT and CDR2 as SNEGSKA (reference sequence). In DNA, the CDR3 is TGCAGTGCCGGGGGAGGAGAGACCCAGTACTTC. The encoded protein is CSAGGGETQYF.

With respect to this clone: Other DNA sequences of this sample code for an identical CDR3. This rearrangement joins TRBV28 to TRBJ1-2; D remains ambiguous. V was clipped by 3 bases and J by 1 base, with 3 bases between them. Germline CDR1 MDHEN, CDR2 SYDVKM. CDR3 size: 12 residues. As DNA, the CDR3 is TGTGCCAGCAGTTTCCTTAACTATGGCTACACCTTC. Its protein product is CASSFLNYGYTF.

This clone was counted a few times. The chain has TRBV30 and TRBJ2-3; 7 nucleotides align to TRBD1. With V trimmed by 2 bases and J by 2 bases, 4 bases remained unmatched. The length of the CDR3 is 14 residues. Germline V gene sequence: CDR1 GTSNPN, CDR2 SVGIG (reference sequence). The CDR3 region is CAWSSGQYTDTQYF. CDR3 nucleotides: TGTGCCTGGAGTTCGGGACAGTACACAGATACGCAGTATTTT.